The 22 T cell receptor beta chains below come from one sample, sequenced in a study of technical replicates of blood from a handful of donors. TCRdb keeps only in-frame clones here, not all; method: immunoSEQ multiplex PCR. The sample carries around 60,000 clones, 92% recorded once. Sequencing was carried out using PBMCs. Receptors originate from a human donor in good health. Some clones in this sample may be carry-over from other donors' samples.

The chain is built from TRBV5-1 and TRBJ2-5, with 7 bases that match TRBD1. CDR3 length: 12 residues. Germline loops: CDR1 SGHRS, CDR2 YFSETQ. The trim removed 7 bases at V and 3 bases at J, leaving 3 bases unmatched. Here the CDR3 reads CASSGTEETQYF. Written as DNA, the CDR3 is TGCGCCAGCTCCGGGACAGAAGAGACCCAGTACTTC.

This chain connects TRBV11-2 to TRBJ2-7, with D possibly TRBD2 on 5 matching bases. Trimming cost V 1 base and J 3 bases, with 16 bases left between them. This CDR3 spans 16 amino acids. Germline V gene lookup returns CDR1 SGHAT and CDR2 FQNNGV. CDR3 loop: CASSLVWQEEIYEQYF. The CDR3 DNA sequence: TGTGCCAGCAGCTTAGTTTGGCAGGAGGAGATCTACGAGCAGTACTTC.

The chain employs TRBV4-3 and TRBJ2-2; TRBD1 aligns across 7 bases. CDR3 length: 16 amino acids. From germline, CDR1 is LGHNA and CDR2 YSLEER. V dropped 0 bases and J dropped 3; count of bases not matched to a gene: 4. The CDR3 nucleotides read TGCGCCAGCAGCCAAGATTTCGGGACAGACACCGGGGAGCTGTTTTTT. It yields the protein CASSQDFGTDTGELFF.

The chain links TRBV2 to TRBJ2-7; 9 positions match TRBD2. The length of the CDR3 is 17 residues. The germline V gene has CDR1 SNHLY and CDR2 FYNNEI. Trimming at V came to 6 bases and at J to 6 bases, leaving 18 bases not matched to a gene. This CDR3 reads CASRFSGGRSVIGEQYF. CDR3 coding DNA: TGTGCCAGCAGATTTAGCGGGGGACGGTCAGTCATCGGCGAGCAGTACTTC. Filled out from reference TRBV2 and TRBJ2-7, the complete variable domain reads EPEVTQTPSHQVTQMGQEVILRCVPISNHLYFYWYRQILGQKVEFLVSFYNNEISEKSEIFDDQFSVERPDGSNFTLKIRSTKLEDSAMYFCASRFSGGRSVIGEQYFGPGTRLTVT.

The V call is TRBV7-7, the J call TRBJ2-7, with D maybe TRBD1 (6 bases). Trimming took 1 base from V and 6 from J, leaving 10 bases between them. The germline CDR1 and CDR2 sequences are SSHAT and FNYEAQ (reference sequence). This CDR3 is 13 amino acids long. This CDR3 is CASSLVGTSEQYF. The CDR3 coding sequence is TGTGCCAGCAGCTTAGTTGGGACAAGCGAGCAGTACTTC.

The chain joins TRBV19 to TRBJ2-7; 7 bases fit TRBD1. Trimming took 4 bases from V and 2 from J; bases not matched to a gene: 5. The CDR3 has 14 residues. The germline CDR1 and CDR2 sequences are LNHDA and SQIVND (reference sequence). The CDR3 is CASSTRDRAYEQYF. The CDR3 DNA follows: TGTGCCAGTAGTACCCGGGACAGAGCCTACGAGCAGTACTTC.

This rearrangement joins TRBV10-3 to TRBJ2-7; 14 nucleotides align to TRBD2. V dropped 8 bases and J dropped 2; count of bases not matched to a gene: 2. The CDR3 length is 14 residues. Germline V gene data show CDR1 as ENHRY and CDR2 as SYGVKD. The CDR3 region is CAIGLAGGTYEQYF. Written as DNA, the CDR3 is TGTGCCATCGGACTAGCGGGAGGAACCTACGAGCAGTACTTC.

The chain recombines TRBV5-1 with TRBJ2-2, with D perhaps matching TRBD1 (6 bases). Between the trimmed V and J ends, which lost 7 bases and 2 bases, there was a span of 18 bases. Germline V lookup: CDR1 SGHRS, CDR2 YFSETQ. CDR3 length: 16 amino acids. CDR3 region: CASASQPGANTGELFF. The CDR3 DNA sequence: TGCGCCAGCGCTTCCCAACCAGGGGCTAACACCGGGGAGCTGTTTTTT.

The V and J genes are TRBV5-1 and TRBJ1-1, with TRBD1 matching 8 bases. The trim removed 0 bases at V and 8 bases at J, leaving 6 bases unmatched. CDR3 length equals 14 residues. Germline CDR1 is SGHRS and CDR2 is YFSETQ. The CDR3 region has the DNA TGCGCCAGCAGCTTGGCTGGGGACAGGAGAGAAGCTTTCTTT. As protein: CASSLAGDRREAFF.

The chain joins TRBV7-9 to TRBJ2-6, with 11 bases fitting TRBD1. The V and J ends lost 5 bases and 2 bases, in that order; junction bases with no gene match: 5. The CDR3 runs 17 residues. Germline CDR1 and CDR2: SEHNR and FQNEAQ (reference sequence). CDR3 amino acids: CASSRTGGMTGANVLTF. DNA of the CDR3: TGTGCCAGCAGCCGGACAGGGGGCATGACTGGGGCCAACGTCCTGACTTTC.

The chain couples TRBV30 to TRBJ1-1; D is possibly TRBD1 (5 bases). Germline values: CDR1 GTSNPN, CDR2 SVGIG (reference sequence). This CDR3 is 15 amino acids long. V lost 1 base and J 4 bases, leaving 16 bases between the germline ends. The chain's CDR3 is CAWSAKRVGGTEAFF. In nucleotides, the CDR3 is TGTGCCTGGAGTGCCAAGCGGGTTGGGGGCACTGAAGCTTTCTTT.

This sequence joins TRBV5-1 and TRBJ1-1, with D unclear. Trimming pared 0 bases from V and 11 bases from J, leaving 11 bases between. Germline CDR1 reads SGHRS; CDR2 reads YFSETQ. The CDR3 consists of 12 residues. CDR3 amino acids: CASSLGAGSAFF. Written as DNA, the CDR3 is TGCGCCAGCAGCTTGGGGGCAGGCAGTGCTTTCTTT.

V usage is TRBV11-1 and J usage is TRBJ2-5, with D perhaps TRBD2 (6 bases). Germline CDR1 reads SGHAT; CDR2 reads FQDESV (reference sequence). Trimming pared 1 base from V and 5 bases from J, leaving 11 bases between. CDR3 length: 14 amino acids. The CDR3 DNA reads TGTGCCAGCAGCTTAGGCGGGAAAGGGGAGACCCAGTACTTC. It specifies CASSLGGKGETQYF.

The V call is TRBV4-1, the J call TRBJ2-7, with 12 bases identical to TRBD2. CDR1 is MGHRA, CDR2 YSYEKL, per germline. CDR3 length: 14 residues. The V gene end was trimmed by 5 bases and the J gene end by 4 bases; junction bases not matched to a gene: 3. CDR3 DNA sequence: TGCGCCAGCAGCTCCGGACTAGCGGGGTACGAGCAGTACTTC. This translates into CASSSGLAGYEQYF.

The rearrangement links TRBV4-2 to TRBJ2-7, with TRBD2 matching 14 bases. CDR3 length equals 16 residues. Unmatched junction bases numbered 3, after V lost 1 base and J lost 4 bases. Germline CDR1 LGHNA, CDR2 YNFKEQ. CDR3 nucleotide sequence: TGTGCCAGCAGCCAAGGAGGACTAGCGGGAGGTTACGAGCAGTACTTC. This sequence encodes CASSQGGLAGGYEQYF.

The chain links TRBV7-2 to TRBJ2-7; TRBD2 matches 8 bases. The CDR3 contains 16 residues. CDR1 is SGHTA and CDR2 is FQGNSA in the germline V gene. V dropped 2 bases and J dropped 4; count of bases not matched to a gene: 10. CDR3: CASSLNSGNYGYEQYF. The CDR3 region has the DNA TGTGCCAGCAGCTTAAATAGCGGGAACTATGGGTACGAGCAGTACTTC.

This rearrangement joins TRBV30 to TRBJ1-2; 8 bases line up with TRBD1. CDR3 length equals 14 residues. The germline CDR1 and CDR2 sequences are GTSNPN and SVGIG (reference sequence). After removal of 2 bases from V and 4 bases from J, the junction contained 6 bases not matched to a gene. CDR3 coding DNA: TGTGCCTGGAGTCCTACAGGGGGGTTCTATGGCTACACCTTC. Its protein is CAWSPTGGFYGYTF.

The chain recombines TRBV15 with TRBJ2-3, with 12 bases fitting TRBD2. The V segment lost 5 bases and the J segment 2 bases; nucleotides outside the gene matches: 8. Germline CDR1 and CDR2: LNHNV and YYDKDF (reference sequence). CDR3 size: 17 residues. CDR3 in DNA: TGTGCCACCAGCCCGCGGCTAGCGGGGGGGCTCACAGATACGCAGTATTTT. It encodes CATSPRLAGGLTDTQYF.

In this sample, this clone turned up a few times. The rearrangement uses TRBV7-6 and TRBJ2-3; 12 bases align to TRBD2. The CDR3 is 17 residues long. V gave up 2 bases and J gave up 2 bases; unmatched junction bases: 5. CDR1 SGHVS and CDR2 FNYEAQ come from the germline V gene. CDR3 region: CASSLRLAGEITDTQYF. The CDR3 coding sequence is TGTGCCAGCAGCTTACGACTAGCGGGGGAGATCACAGATACGCAGTATTTT.

This clone was recorded once. V is TRBV7-8 and J is TRBJ2-5; 7 positions match TRBD2. The length of the CDR3 is 18 residues. The V segment lost 5 bases and the J segment 4 bases; nucleotides outside the gene matches: 19. CDR1 is SGHVS and CDR2 is FQNEAQ in the germline V gene. CDR3 amino acids: CASSPYTRQAGEGETQYF. The CDR3 region has the DNA TGTGCCAGCAGCCCATACACTCGGCAGGCGGGGGAGGGAGAGACCCAGTACTTC. Full variable domain (remainder filled in from reference TRBV7-8 and TRBJ2-5): GAGVSQSPRYKVAKRGQDVALRCDPISGHVSLFWYQQALGQGPEFLTYFQNEAQLDKSGLPSDRFFAERPEGSVSTLKIQRTQQEDSAVYLCASSPYTRQAGEGETQYFGPGTRLLVL.

This chain links TRBV19 with TRBJ1-1; no definite D call. Per germline, CDR1 LNHDA and CDR2 SQIVND (reference sequence). V lost 9 bases and J 10 bases, leaving 12 bases between the germline ends. The CDR3 is 10 residues long. The CDR3 DNA sequence: TGTGCCAGCGTTGGAGGGTTAGCTTTCTTT. This sequence encodes CASVGGLAFF.

The rearrangement joins TRBV19 to TRBJ1-5, with 8 bases aligning to TRBD1. This CDR3 spans 14 amino acids. The V gene end was trimmed by 11 bases and the J gene end by 0 bases; junction bases not matched to a gene: 6. From germline, CDR1 is LNHDA and CDR2 SQIVND (reference sequence). CDR3 loop: CAGSQGASNQPQHF. The CDR3 bases are TGTGCCGGGAGTCAGGGGGCTAGCAATCAGCCCCAGCATTTT.